The 23 T cell receptor beta chains in this list originate from one sample, sequenced in a study of cytomegalovirus exposure and HLA in healthy donors. Both 60 Vbeta primers and 13 Jbeta primers went into the PCR. Sequenced by immunoSEQ multiplex PCR; TCRdb stores in-frame clones only, minus some. The sample has 85,000 to 120,000 clones, around 79% seen once; the top ten hold 3.6%. Material: PBMCs. Receptors originate from a man aged 60-69 years in good health and CMV-seronegative.

CDR3 sequence (DNA): TGTGCCACCAGCAGAGATCTCCGACAGGGATCGAGCAATGAGCAGTTCTTC. This sequence encodes CATSRDLRQGSSNEQFF. This rearrangement joins TRBV15 to TRBJ2-1; 7 positions agree with TRBD1. Germline CDR1 reads LNHNV; CDR2 reads YYDKDF (reference sequence). V lost 0 bases and J lost 6; bases outside the gene matches: 11. CDR3 length: 17 amino acids.

This rearrangement joins TRBV2 to TRBJ1-2; perhaps TRBD1 as D (5 bases). The germline V gene encodes CDR1 SNHLY and CDR2 FYNNEI. Between the trimmed V and J ends, which lost 3 bases and 5 bases, there was a span of 10 bases. This CDR3 is 13 amino acids long. As DNA, the CDR3 is TGTGCCAGCAGTGAGGGGGGACCATATGGCTACACCTTC. This codes for CASSEGGPYGYTF.

The table lists this clone with a few counts. The chain links TRBV28 to TRBJ1-5; 9 positions agree with TRBD1. The ends lost 6 bases at V and 0 bases at J; junction bases unmatched: 9. The CDR3 runs 17 residues. The V gene's germline CDR1 is MDHEN and CDR2 SYDVKM. This CDR3 reads CASSSPRDRDSNQPQHF. In DNA, the CDR3 is TGTGCCAGCAGCTCCCCCCGGGACAGGGATAGCAATCAGCCCCAGCATTTT.

The V and J genes are TRBV5-6 and TRBJ1-1; TRBD1 matches 7 bases. The V gene end was trimmed by 2 bases and the J gene end by 0 bases; junction bases not matched to a gene: 7. Germline V gene data show CDR1 as SGHDT and CDR2 as YYEEEE. The CDR3 runs to 16 residues. The CDR3 DNA is TGTGCCAGCAGCTTAGACCCGGGACAGCTGAACACTGAAGCTTTCTTT. This sequence encodes CASSLDPGQLNTEAFF.

The chain employs TRBV10-3 and TRBJ2-7; D is unclear. The V end was cut by 8 bases, the J end by 6 bases, with 14 bases between. CDR1 is ENHRY, CDR2 SYGVKD, per germline. The CDR3 contains 12 residues. The CDR3 region has the DNA TGTGCCATCGGAGTAGTGTCTTTCGAGCAGTACTTC. Translated: CAIGVVSFEQYF.

The chain combines TRBV27 with TRBJ1-1; D gene unclear. Germline V CDR1 and CDR2: MNHEY, SMNVEV (reference sequence). The CDR3 has 13 residues. Trimming shortened V by 3 bases and J by 7 bases, and 12 bases separated the two germline ends. The CDR3 region is CASSFRPPGEAFF. The CDR3 DNA sequence: TGTGCCAGCAGTTTTCGCCCCCCGGGTGAAGCTTTCTTT.

This chain links TRBV5-6 with TRBJ1-5, with a weak D call TRBD1 (6 bases). This CDR3 comprises 14 residues. CDR1 is SGHDT and CDR2 is YYEEEE in the germline V gene. V was shortened by 4 bases and J by 5 bases, with 13 bases between the two germline ends. This CDR3 is CASSIGQTYQPQHF. As DNA, the CDR3 is TGTGCCAGCAGCATCGGACAGACCTATCAGCCCCAGCATTTT. The complete variable domain, with remaining parts taken from reference TRBV5-6 and TRBJ1-5, reads DAGVTQSPTHLIKTRGQQVTLRCSPKSGHDTVSWYQQALGQGPQFIFQYYEEEERQRGNFPDRFSGHQFPNYSSELNVNALLLGDSALYLCASSIGQTYQPQHFGDGTRLSIL.

The chain is built from TRBV6-5 and TRBJ2-7; maybe TRBD1 (6 bases). This CDR3 contains 14 residues. Between the trimmed V and J ends, which lost 4 bases and 5 bases, there was a span of 15 bases. CDR1 is MNHEY and CDR2 is SVGAGI in the germline V gene. The CDR3 DNA reads TGTGCCAGCAGTTCAGGGGAAAGTCACGACGAGCAGTACTTC. Its protein is CASSSGESHDEQYF.

This clone was detected only a few times. This chain joins TRBV18 and TRBJ1-2; tentative D call: TRBD1 (5 bases). The CDR3 loop spans 13 amino acids. Germline values: CDR1 KGHSH, CDR2 LQKENI. Trimming removed 0 bases at V and 5 bases at J, with 7 bases between. CDR3 protein: CASSPPPGYGYTF. In nucleotides, the CDR3 is TGTGCCAGCTCACCACCGCCAGGGTATGGCTACACCTTC.

This clone came up a few times. The rearrangement joins TRBV9 to TRBJ1-4; perhaps TRBD1 as D (6 bases). V shed 1 base and J shed 8 bases, with 12 bases lying between them. The CDR3 covers 14 residues. Germline lookup yields CDR1 SGDLS and CDR2 YYNGEE. This chain's CDR3 is CASSVSQGKEKLFF. In DNA form, the CDR3 reads TGTGCCAGCAGCGTATCTCAGGGGAAGGAAAAACTGTTTTTT.

V and J are TRBV11-2 and TRBJ1-6; perhaps TRBD1 as D (6 bases). This CDR3 has 15 amino acids. Germline CDR1 SGHAT, CDR2 FQNNGV. V was trimmed by 2 bases and J by 14 bases, leaving 19 bases between them. The CDR3 reads CASSLPTGTLRTLHF. The CDR3 DNA reads TGTGCCAGCAGCTTACCGACAGGAACCCTCCGCACCCTCCACTTT.

This chain connects TRBV5-8 to TRBJ1-2, with D possibly TRBD1 on 5 matching bases. Germline CDR1 is SGHTS and CDR2 is YDEGEE. The V end was cut by 4 bases, the J end by 4 bases, with 17 bases between. The CDR3 has 15 residues. The chain's CDR3 is CASSPGVASFYGYTF. DNA for the CDR3: TGTGCCAGCAGCCCGGGGGTGGCATCCTTCTATGGCTACACCTTC.

This clone was observed a few times. The V call is TRBV13, the J call TRBJ2-7, with a tentative D call TRBD2 (6 bases). The ends were cut back, 5 bases at V and 6 bases at J, with 23 bases in the middle. The CDR3 runs to 16 residues. From germline, CDR1 is PRHDT and CDR2 FYEKMQ (reference sequence). The CDR3 nucleotides read TGTGCCAGCAGCGAGGGGTTTGGATTGGGGGGACGCGAGCAGTACGTC. The encoded protein is CASSEGFGLGGREQYV.

The chain has TRBV9 and TRBJ2-5; TRBD1 agrees at 7 bases. V was pared by 2 bases and J by 3 bases, with 4 bases of the junction left unmatched. CDR1 is SGDLS, CDR2 YYNGEE, per germline. This CDR3 has 14 residues. CDR3 nucleotides: TGTGCCAGCAGCGTTTCAGGGGGTGAAGAGACCCAGTACTTC. It encodes CASSVSGGEETQYF.

A note on this clone: Germline and junction disagree at one end, which may indicate a read error. This chain connects TRBV5-1 to TRBJ2-5; D perhaps matches TRBD1 (5 bases). CDR3 length equals 13 residues. From germline, CDR1 is SGHRS and CDR2 YFSETQ. As DNA, the CDR3 is TGCGCCAGCAGCTATCAGGGTCTTGAGACCCGGTACTTC. Protein: CASSYQGLETRYF. Looking up the rest from reference TRBV5-1 and TRBJ2-5 gives the full variable domain: KAGVTQTPRYLIKTRGQQVTLSCSPISGHRSVSWYQQTPGQGLQFLFEYFSETQRNKGNFPGRFSGRQFSNSRSEMNVSTLELGDSALYLCASSYQGLETRYFGPGTRLLVL.

To note about this clone: This CDR3 is also generated by other DNA sequences in the sample. This chain joins TRBV7-9 and TRBJ1-6; 9 bases match TRBD1. This CDR3 comprises 16 residues. With 3 bases clipped from V and 3 bases from J, the junction kept 3 bases outside the gene matches. From germline, CDR1 is SEHNR and CDR2 FQNEAQ (reference sequence). The CDR3 reads CASSLGQGFYNSPLHF. CDR3 in DNA: TGTGCCAGCAGCTTGGGACAGGGATTCTATAATTCACCCCTCCACTTT.

The chain recombines TRBV6-5 with TRBJ1-4; 8 bases agree with TRBD1. There are 15 residues in the CDR3. Germline V gene sequence: CDR1 MNHEY, CDR2 SVGAGI. Trimming cost V 5 bases and J 10 bases; bases outside gene matches: 12. In DNA form, the CDR3 reads TGTGCCAGCAGTCCTCAGGACAGGGCTGTGAGAAAACTGTTTTTT. Its protein is CASSPQDRAVRKLFF.

J is TRBJ1-2 and V is TRBV30, with 10 bases fitting TRBD1. Losses at the gene ends were 3 bases for V and 6 bases for J; bases not matched to a gene: 7. The CDR3 extends over 14 amino acids. Germline V gene lookup returns CDR1 GTSNPN and CDR2 SVGIG (reference sequence). Here the CDR3 reads CAWRPDRGQDGYTF. The CDR3 DNA sequence: TGTGCCTGGAGGCCTGACAGGGGGCAAGATGGCTACACCTTC.

CDR3 protein: CASSQAGVVLGQGYNEQFF. The CDR3 nucleotides read TGCGCCAGCAGCCAAGCCGGAGTGGTTTTGGGACAGGGGTACAATGAGCAGTTCTTC. This sequence joins TRBV4-3 and TRBJ2-1; 10 nucleotides line up with TRBD1. Germline V gene data show CDR1 as LGHNA and CDR2 as YSLEER. After removal of 1 base from V and 4 bases from J, the junction contained 13 bases not matched to a gene. This CDR3 contains 19 residues.

The chain recombines TRBV30 with TRBJ2-7, with a weak D call TRBD2 (10 bases). The CDR3 extends over 18 amino acids. Deletions cut 4 bases from V and 5 bases from J, with 30 bases between. CDR1 GTSNPN and CDR2 SVGIG come from the germline V gene (reference sequence). The CDR3 reads CAWTGTGWTSGPSNEQYF. The DNA for the CDR3 is TGTGCCTGGACGGGGACAGGGTGGACTAGCGGCCCTTCAAACGAGCAGTACTTC.

The chain links TRBV5-5 to TRBJ1-6; 7 nucleotides align to TRBD1. CDR3 size: 14 residues. From germline, CDR1 is SGHKS and CDR2 YYEKEE (reference sequence). After removal of 4 bases from V and 8 bases from J, the junction contained 6 bases not matched to a gene. CDR3 residues: CASSVPGQHSPLHF. The DNA for the CDR3 is TGTGCCAGCAGCGTACCGGGACAGCATTCACCCCTCCACTTT.

The V and J genes are TRBV4-2 and TRBJ1-1; TRBD1 agrees at 10 bases. CDR1 and CDR2 from the germline V gene are LGHNA and YNFKEQ. The CDR3 runs 17 residues. V lost 1 base to trimming and J lost 6 bases; unmatched junction nucleotides: 11. The DNA of the CDR3 is TGTGCCAGCAGCCAAGGACCCCGGACAGGGGGAGGGTCTGAAGCTTTCTTT. Protein sequence: CASSQGPRTGGGSEAFF.

V usage is TRBV7-9 and J usage is TRBJ2-5, with D possibly being TRBD1 (5 bases). The V end lost 5 bases, the J end lost 1 base, and 11 bases lay between the germline ends. Germline CDR1 is SEHNR and CDR2 is FQNEAQ (reference sequence). The CDR3 sequence is 14 residues long. CDR3 coding DNA: TGTGCCAGCAGCCACAGACAGAGCCAAGAGACCCAGTACTTC. Amino acids: CASSHRQSQETQYF.